This T cell receptor (beta chain) originates from a study of radiotherapy plus CTLA-4 blockade in lung cancer. The CDR3 spans 15 residues. The junction had 6 bases not matched to a gene; V was cut back by 5 bases and J by 4 bases. The germline V gene encodes CDR1 SGHVS and CDR2 FQNEAQ. The repertoire was sequenced with immunoSEQ multiplex PCR; TCRdb's copy has only in-frame clones and lacks some. Among fewer than 100,000 clones listed, under 85% were seen once. Study observations and caveats: In blood, TCR clones derived from the tumor expanded after radiotherapy plus ipilimumab. Early shifts in blood T cell clones, with interferon-beta, reportedly predicted response best.

With regard to this clone: Antigen: not known.

The rearrangement links TRBV7-8 to TRBJ2-1, with 9 bases matching TRBD1. The TCR sequence derives from a human donor with non-small cell lung cancer who had stable disease on radiotherapy plus ipilimumab. The specimen comprised peripheral blood, sampled from a patient treated with radiotherapy plus ipilimumab. Written as DNA, the CDR3 is TGTGCCAGCAGCCGCCGGGACAGGGATTACAATGAGCAGTTCTTC. Translation gives CASSRRDRDYNEQFF.